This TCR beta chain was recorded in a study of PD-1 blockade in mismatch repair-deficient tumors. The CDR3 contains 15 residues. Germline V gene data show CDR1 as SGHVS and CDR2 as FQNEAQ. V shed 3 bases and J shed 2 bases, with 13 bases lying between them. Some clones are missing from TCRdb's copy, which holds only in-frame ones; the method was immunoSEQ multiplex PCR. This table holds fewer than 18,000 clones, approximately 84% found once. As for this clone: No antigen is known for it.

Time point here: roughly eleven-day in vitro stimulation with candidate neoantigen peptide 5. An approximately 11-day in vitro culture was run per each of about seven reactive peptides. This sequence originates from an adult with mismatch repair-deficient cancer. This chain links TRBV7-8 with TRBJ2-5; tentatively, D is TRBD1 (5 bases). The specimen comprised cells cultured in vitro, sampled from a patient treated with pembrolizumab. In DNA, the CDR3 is TGTGCCAGCAGCTTGTGGGATGGGGCTCAAGAGACCCAGTACTTC. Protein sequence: CASSLWDGAQETQYF.